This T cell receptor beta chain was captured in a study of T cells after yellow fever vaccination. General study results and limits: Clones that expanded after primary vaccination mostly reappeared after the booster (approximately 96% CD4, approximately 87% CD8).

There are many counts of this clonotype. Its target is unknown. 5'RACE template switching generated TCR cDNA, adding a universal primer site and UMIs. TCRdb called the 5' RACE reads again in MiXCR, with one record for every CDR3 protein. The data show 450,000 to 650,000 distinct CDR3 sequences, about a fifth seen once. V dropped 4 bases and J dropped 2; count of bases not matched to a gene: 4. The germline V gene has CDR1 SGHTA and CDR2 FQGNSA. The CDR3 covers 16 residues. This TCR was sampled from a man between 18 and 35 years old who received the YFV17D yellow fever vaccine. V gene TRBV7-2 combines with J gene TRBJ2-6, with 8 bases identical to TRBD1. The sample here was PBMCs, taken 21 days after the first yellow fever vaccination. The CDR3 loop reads CASSSGTGAGANVLTF. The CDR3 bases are TGTGCCAGCAGCTCAGGGACAGGAGCTGGGGCCAACGTCCTGACTTTC.